The T cell receptor (beta chain) described here comes from a study of shared clonotypes between healthy human individuals. Here immunoSEQ multiplex PCR was the method, and the copy in TCRdb shows in-frame clones only, minus some. The repertoire includes some 2,000,000 clones, 90% to 96% of them detected once, and about 0.13% sits in the top ten. After removal of 1 base from V and 4 bases from J, the junction contained 3 bases not matched to a gene. The CDR3 has 15 residues. Germline V gives CDR1 MDHEN, CDR2 SYDVKM. With respect to this clone: Antigen specificity is unknown. Other DNA sequences within the sample encode an identical CDR3.

Notes on the study in general: What naive subsets generally showed was a larger estimated richness than memory subsets showed. Clonotype sharing levels among donors were expected to vary with sequencing depth. In several donors, about 5% of naive CD4 clonotypes appeared in common.

The specimen was naive CD4+ T cells sorted from blood. Noted subset: CD45RA+ positively selected. The origin of this receptor is a man aged 18 to 30 in good health. J is TRBJ1-2 and V is TRBV28; TRBD1 agrees at 10 bases. CDR3 loop: CASSLSGTGVYGYTF. In DNA form, the CDR3 reads TGTGCCAGCAGTTTATCTGGGACAGGGGTCTATGGCTACACCTTC.